These 17 T cell receptor beta chains were sequenced from one sample in a study of T cell responses to AZD1222 COVID-19 vaccine. TCRdb's table, derived via immunoSEQ multiplex PCR, lists solely in-frame clones and lacks some. The data show around 150,000 clones, with roughly 90% seen just once and around 6% held by the top ten. Sequenced material: peripheral blood, taken on day 0 of AZD1222 vaccination. These TCRs come from an adult in good health.

J is TRBJ1-4 and V is TRBV4-1; tentatively, D is TRBD1 (5 bases). CDR3 length: 17 amino acids. V was shortened by 0 bases and J by 0 bases, with 11 bases between the two germline ends. Germline V gene data show CDR1 as MGHRA and CDR2 as YSYEKL. CDR3 coding DNA: TGCGCCAGCAGCCAAGAAGCGGGGGGTTCAACTAATGAAAAACTGTTTTTT. This encodes CASSQEAGGSTNEKLFF.

This chain connects TRBV18 to TRBJ2-7; TRBD2 might be the D (6 bases). The CDR3 has 13 amino acids. Germline V lookup: CDR1 KGHSH, CDR2 LQKENI. The ends were cut back, 2 bases at V and 1 base at J, with 6 bases in the middle. CDR3 in DNA: TGTGCCAGCTCACCAGGGGGGTCCTACGAGCAGTACTTC. Its translation is CASSPGGSYEQYF.

The chain recombines TRBV7-9 with TRBJ1-4; a possible D gene is TRBD1 (6 bases). The CDR3 has 16 amino acids. The germline V gene encodes CDR1 SEHNR and CDR2 FQNEAQ (reference sequence). The V and J ends lost 8 bases and 8 bases respectively, with 24 bases between them. The CDR3 nucleotides are TGTGCCAGCGCGTCGGGACACCAGGGGCCCAGAGAAAAACTGTTTTTT. Its translation: CASASGHQGPREKLFF.

The chain carries TRBV29-1 and TRBJ1-1; D gene uncertain. The V end was cut by 3 bases, the J end by 0 bases, with 8 bases between. This CDR3 has 13 amino acids. CDR1 and CDR2 (germline): SQVTM, ANQGSEA. CDR3 DNA sequence: TGCAGCGTTGAGACGTCAGTGAACACTGAAGCTTTCTTT. Translation: CSVETSVNTEAFF. Together with reference TRBV29-1 and TRBJ1-1, the CDR3 gives the full variable domain: SAVISQKPSRDICQRGTSLTIQCQVDSQVTMMFWYRQQPGQSLTLIATANQGSEATYESGFVIDKFPISRPNLTFSTLTVSNMSPEDSSIYLCSVETSVNTEAFFGQGTRLTVV.

The V and J genes are TRBV5-4 and TRBJ2-7, with TRBD1 identical over 8 bases. The CDR3 is 14 amino acids. V gave up 3 bases and J gave up 1 base; unmatched junction bases: 3. The germline CDR1 and CDR2 sequences are SGHNT and YYREEE (reference sequence). This CDR3 reads CASSSWDRSYEQYF. For the CDR3, the DNA is TGTGCCAGCAGCTCATGGGACAGGTCCTACGAGCAGTACTTC.

The rearrangement links TRBV5-6 to TRBJ1-2; 7 positions match TRBD1. The germline V gene has CDR1 SGHDT and CDR2 YYEEEE. Trimming took 4 bases from V and 4 from J; bases not matched to a gene: 10. The CDR3 has 15 amino acids. CDR3 sequence reads: CASSTATGFFYGYTF. CDR3 DNA: TGTGCCAGCAGCACAGCGACAGGGTTTTTCTATGGCTACACCTTC.

The chain links TRBV30 to TRBJ2-1, with TRBD1 matching 10 bases. The CDR3 totals 14 residues. Germline CDR1 is GTSNPN and CDR2 is SVGIG (reference sequence). Unmatched junction bases numbered 7, after V lost 5 bases and J lost 6 bases. The CDR3 region is CAWGPGQGSNEQFF. CDR3 sequence (DNA): TGTGCCTGGGGACCGGGACAGGGGAGCAATGAGCAGTTCTTC.

This chain uses TRBV28 with TRBJ2-7, with 9 bases lining up with TRBD1. The CDR3 consists of 15 residues. Germline V lookup: CDR1 MDHEN, CDR2 SYDVKM. The V gene end was trimmed by 7 bases and the J gene end by 0 bases; junction bases not matched to a gene: 7. DNA of the CDR3: TGTGCCAGCACCCGAGGACAGGGGACCTCCTACGAGCAGTACTTC. Its protein is CASTRGQGTSYEQYF.

This clone has only one observation. The genes are TRBV25-1 and TRBJ2-1; D may be TRBD2 (5 bases). Trimming stripped 4 bases from V and 4 bases from J, with 23 bases between. The germline CDR1 and CDR2 sequences are MGHDK and SYGVNS. This CDR3 spans 18 amino acids. The CDR3 is CASSGSLAPWALYNEQFF. CDR3 coding DNA: TGTGCCAGCAGTGGTTCCCTAGCTCCATGGGCCCTTTACAATGAGCAGTTCTTC.

V usage is TRBV7-9 and J usage is TRBJ2-5; D not resolved. Trimming left V 4 bases short and J 4 bases short, with 16 bases between. From germline, CDR1 is SEHNR and CDR2 FQNEAQ (reference sequence). This CDR3 contains 15 residues. Here the CDR3 reads CASSSRAQKGETQYF. CDR3 in DNA: TGTGCCAGCAGCTCCCGGGCCCAGAAGGGAGAGACCCAGTACTTC.

The table lists this clone with a few counts. The V and J genes are TRBV5-6 and TRBJ2-1; no firm D call. This CDR3 spans 13 amino acids. Trimming stripped 1 base from V and 7 bases from J, with 9 bases between. Per the germline V gene, CDR1 is SGHDT and CDR2 is YYEEEE. The CDR3 region is CASSLFLRNEQFF. CDR3 DNA sequence: TGTGCCAGCAGCTTGTTTCTTAGGAATGAGCAGTTCTTC.

The chain uses TRBV7-3 and TRBJ1-1; D is undetermined. The germline CDR1 and CDR2 sequences are SGHTA and FQGTGA. The CDR3 is 15 residues long. V gave up 1 base and J gave up 0 bases, with 9 bases separating them. For the CDR3, the DNA is TGTGCCAGCAGCTTAATCACAGTCCTGAACACTGAAGCTTTCTTT. Its protein is CASSLITVLNTEAFF.

The V and J genes are TRBV6-5 and TRBJ2-2, with 8 nucleotides matching TRBD1. CDR3 length: 15 residues. V was pared by 6 bases and J by 4 bases, with 7 bases of the junction left unmatched. CDR1 is MNHEY and CDR2 is SVGAGI in the germline V gene. This CDR3 is CASRKQGGGTGELFF. CDR3 coding DNA: TGTGCCAGCAGGAAACAGGGGGGTGGCACCGGGGAGCTGTTTTTT.

At least ten counts were recorded for this clone. This sequence joins TRBV18 and TRBJ1-2; D uncertain. Germline V gene data show CDR1 as KGHSH and CDR2 as LQKENI. V dropped 3 bases and J dropped 2 bases, with 7 bases sitting between them. This CDR3 is built from 13 residues. The CDR3 protein is CASSPKQNYGYTF. The CDR3 nucleotides are TGTGCCAGCTCACCGAAACAGAACTATGGCTACACCTTC.

The chain couples TRBV7-2 to TRBJ2-2; D could derive from TRBD1 or TRBD2 (5 bases each). The V and J ends lost 3 bases and 4 bases respectively, with 12 bases between them. From germline, CDR1 is SGHTA and CDR2 FQGNSA. CDR3 length: 15 amino acids. The CDR3 protein is CASSFKRGITGELFF. The CDR3 coding sequence is TGTGCCAGCAGCTTTAAGAGGGGAATCACCGGGGAGCTGTTTTTT.

The rearrangement joins TRBV2 to TRBJ1-2, with D perhaps TRBD1 (5 bases). V lost 7 bases and J 0 bases, leaving 12 bases between the germline ends. Germline assignment: CDR1 SNHLY and CDR2 FYNNEI. The CDR3 covers 14 residues. CDR3 DNA: TGTGCCAGCAACCCCGGGACCACTAACTATGGCTACACCTTC. The encoded protein is CASNPGTTNYGYTF.

The gene calls are TRBV28 and TRBJ2-7; 10 bases are shared with TRBD1. Germline V gives CDR1 MDHEN, CDR2 SYDVKM. The CDR3 totals 15 residues. V trimming: 7 bases; J trimming: 5 bases; junction bases outside the gene matches: 11. CDR3 nucleotides: TGTGCCAGCACCCCTTTGGGGACAGGGGACCACGAGCAGTACTTC. This codes for CASTPLGTGDHEQYF.